This T cell receptor beta chain was obtained from a study of blood T cell repertoires in COVID-19. Study-wide context: Material from acute and convalescent COVID-19 was sourced from the United States, Italy and Spain. PBMCs, B-cell-depleted T cells, or T cells provided the cDNA or gDNA that made up the material.

V lost 4 bases, J lost 11 bases, and 13 bases lay in between. The CDR3 sequence is 12 residues long. Looked up from germline, CDR1 is KGHDR and CDR2 is SFDVKD. How the authors handled the data: It was from reference gene primer amplification that nucleated cell counts were estimated. Data came from immunoSEQ multiplex PCR; TCRdb stores just in-frame clones and leaves some out. V, J and clone size are those of that table, while D and trimming were read from the DNA. The sample carries about 82,000 clones, roughly 80% recorded once. Sequencing was done on a sample of peripheral blood. The sequence was obtained from a woman aged 40 to 50 with active or convalescent COVID-19. This chain links TRBV24-1 with TRBJ1-1; possible D gene TRBD1, 6 bases. For the CDR3, the DNA is TGTGCCACCAGTGACCATGACAGGCGGGCTTTCTTT. It yields the protein CATSDHDRRAFF.